Listed here are 32 T cell receptor beta chains from one sample, sequenced in a study of blood T cell repertoires in COVID-19. Repertoires were generated with immunoSEQ multiplex PCR, while TCRdb's copy carries only in-frame clones and drops some. Found here are around 240,000 clones, approximately 81% of them singletons; the top ten hold about 0.93%. Material: peripheral blood. The origin of the receptors is a man between 35 and 55 years old with acute or convalescent COVID-19.

This clone turned up a few times. The V and J genes are TRBV10-3 and TRBJ2-7; the D gene is possibly TRBD1 (6 bases). CDR1 ENHRY and CDR2 SYGVKD come from the germline V gene. The CDR3 spans 14 residues. V lost 6 bases and J 0 bases, leaving 12 bases between the germline ends. The CDR3 DNA is TGTGCCATCAGGGAAACAGGGATCTCCTACGAGCAGTACTTC. Translation: CAIRETGISYEQYF.

The chain carries TRBV9 and TRBJ2-6, with 7 bases identical to TRBD2. The CDR3 runs 18 residues. J gave up 2 bases and V 3 bases, and 11 bases lay outside the gene matches. The germline V gene has CDR1 SGDLS and CDR2 YYNGEE. The CDR3 nucleotides read TGTGCCAGCAGCGCCCCCCCCGGGGGGAGAGCTGGGGCCAACGTCCTGACTTTC. Amino acids: CASSAPPGGRAGANVLTF.

The chain is built from TRBV5-1 and TRBJ2-3, with TRBD2 identical over 9 bases. Germline V lookup: CDR1 SGHRS, CDR2 YFSETQ. Germline trimming cut 0 bases from V and 6 bases from J; bases unmatched to any gene: 8. The length of the CDR3 is 16 residues. The CDR3 DNA reads as TGCGCCAGCAGCTTGGATTCGGCGGGGGGGCCGGATACGCAGTATTTT. As protein: CASSLDSAGGPDTQYF.

This chain links TRBV5-6 with TRBJ1-5; perhaps TRBD1 as D (6 bases). The CDR3 is made up of 14 amino acids. V was shortened by 3 bases and J by 7 bases, with 14 bases between the two germline ends. Germline V gives CDR1 SGHDT, CDR2 YYEEEE. The DNA of the CDR3 is TGTGCCAGCAGCTACGGACAGATTCCCCAGCCCCAGCATTTT. It encodes CASSYGQIPQPQHF.

V is TRBV3-1 (or the pseudogene TRBV3-2) and J is TRBJ2-2; TRBD1 is a possible D gene (6 bases). The germline gives CDR1 LGHDT, CDR2 YNNKEL (reference sequence). There are 16 residues in the CDR3. V gave up 2 bases and J gave up 0 bases, with 10 bases separating them. The CDR3 coding sequence is TGTGCCAGCAGCCAAAGTGGGGGCGCGAACACCGGGGAGCTGTTTTTT. Residues: CASSQSGGANTGELFF.

CDR3 DNA: TGTGCCTGGAGTGCCGGGACAGGGCCAACCCAGCATTTT. This sequence encodes CAWSAGTGPTQHF. The chain couples TRBV30 to TRBJ1-5; 9 positions agree with TRBD1. Germline V lookup: CDR1 GTSNPN, CDR2 SVGIG (reference sequence). CDR3 size: 13 residues. The V gene end was trimmed by 1 base and the J gene end by 11 bases; junction bases not matched to a gene: 6.

The CDR3 DNA sequence: TGTGCCAGCAGCATGGGGGGGCAAGAGACCCAGTACTTC. Its translation is CASSMGGQETQYF. V gene TRBV21-1 combines with J gene TRBJ2-5; no check of the table's D call, TRBD2, against the DNA was made. TRBV21-1 is a pseudogene locus. The CDR3 is 13 amino acids.

This rearrangement joins TRBV27 to TRBJ1-5; D is ambiguous. The V end was cut by 5 bases, the J end by 0 bases, with 2 bases between. This CDR3 has 12 residues. Germline lookup yields CDR1 MNHEY and CDR2 SMNVEV (reference sequence). Written as DNA, the CDR3 is TGTGCCAGCAGTCATAGCAATCAGCCCCAGCATTTT. Protein product: CASSHSNQPQHF.

The V and J genes are TRBV4-2 and TRBJ2-5, with 12 bases matching TRBD2. Germline CDR1 and CDR2: LGHNA and YNFKEQ. This CDR3 comprises 17 residues. V dropped 0 bases and J dropped 4; count of bases not matched to a gene: 6. CDR3 sequence: CASSQDRLAGGRETQYF. In DNA, the CDR3 is TGTGCCAGCAGCCAAGATCGTCTAGCGGGGGGGCGAGAGACCCAGTACTTC.

This CDR3 is CATSREGTGFDEQYF. The CDR3 region has the DNA TGTGCCACCAGCAGAGAGGGGACAGGGTTTGACGAGCAGTACTTC. This chain links TRBV15 with TRBJ2-7; 9 bases line up with TRBD1. The J segment lost 5 bases and the V segment lost 0 bases, leaving 5 bases of the junction unmatched. The germline V gene has CDR1 LNHNV and CDR2 YYDKDF (reference sequence). There are 15 residues in the CDR3.

The chain's CDR3 is CASSQESVSGNTIYF. DNA of the CDR3: TGTGCCAGCAGCCAAGAATCCGTCTCTGGAAACACCATATATTTT. V gene TRBV3-1 (or the pseudogene TRBV3-2) combines with J gene TRBJ1-3; no definite D call. V lost 0 bases and J 0 bases, leaving 6 bases between the germline ends. The germline gives CDR1 LGHDT, CDR2 YNNKEL (reference sequence). The CDR3 sequence is 15 residues long.

This clone occurred once. This sequence joins TRBV9 and TRBJ2-3, with TRBD2 matching 12 bases. Germline CDR1 and CDR2: SGDLS and YYNGEE. With V trimmed by 0 bases and J by 1 base, 6 bases remained unmatched. This CDR3 is 18 amino acids long. CDR3 sequence reads: CASSVGLAGVPGTDTQYF. In DNA, the CDR3 is TGTGCCAGCAGCGTAGGACTAGCGGGGGTCCCAGGCACAGATACGCAGTATTTT.

The chain couples TRBV19 to TRBJ1-4; unclear D gene. V lost 5 bases and J 10 bases, leaving 14 bases between the germline ends. This CDR3 is built from 13 residues. Per the germline V gene, CDR1 is LNHDA and CDR2 is SQIVND (reference sequence). In DNA, the CDR3 is TGTGCCAGTAGTCTGACACCCGTTCGAAAACTGTTTTTT. Its protein is CASSLTPVRKLFF.

The chain couples TRBV12-2 to TRBJ2-3; the table calls TRBD1, which could not be checked here. TRBV12-2 is deemed a pseudogene. CDR3 length: 14 amino acids. The CDR3 spells CASRVICNQDTQYF. The CDR3 DNA sequence: TGTGCAAGTCGAGTCATATGTAACCAGGATACGCAGTATTTT.

This rearrangement joins TRBV7-9 to TRBJ1-1; D is unresolved. The CDR3 has 15 residues. Germline CDR1 reads SEHNR; CDR2 reads FQNEAQ (reference sequence). V gave up 4 bases and J gave up 1 base, with 13 bases separating them. CDR3 protein: CASSSRRDWNTEAFF. The CDR3 coding sequence is TGTGCCAGCAGCTCAAGGAGGGATTGGAACACTGAAGCTTTCTTT.

V and J are TRBV6-5 and TRBJ2-7, with 11 bases fitting TRBD1. Germline lookup yields CDR1 MNHEY and CDR2 SVGAGI. This CDR3 spans 14 amino acids. With 5 bases clipped from V and 7 bases from J, the junction kept 7 bases outside the gene matches. The DNA for the CDR3 is TGTGCCAGCAGTCGTGGACAGGGGGCTGGGGAGCAGTACTTC. Protein sequence: CASSRGQGAGEQYF.

The rearrangement uses TRBV2 and TRBJ2-5; 8 bases map to TRBD2. The V and J ends lost 8 bases and 1 base, in that order; junction bases with no gene match: 3. The length of the CDR3 is 13 residues. Germline-derived CDR1 and CDR2 are SNHLY and FYNNEI. CDR3 amino acids: CASQLAVQETQYF. The CDR3 nucleotides are TGTGCCAGCCAACTAGCGGTCCAAGAGACCCAGTACTTC.

This sequence joins TRBV28 and TRBJ1-5; tentatively, D is TRBD1 (6 bases). Trimming cost V 5 bases and J 7 bases, with 21 bases left between them. The CDR3 is 16 residues long. The germline V gene encodes CDR1 MDHEN and CDR2 SYDVKM. As DNA, the CDR3 is TGTGCCAGCAGTCAACGTGGCAGGGGCGAAGAACAGCCCCAGCATTTT. It is translated as CASSQRGRGEEQPQHF.

A word on this clone: At one boundary the junction diverges from the germline segment, which might be a read error. This chain links TRBV19 with TRBJ1-5, with no clear D. Germline values: CDR1 LNHDA, CDR2 SQIVND (reference sequence). The CDR3 has 15 residues. The CDR3 loop is CASRVRGFSNQPQHF. In DNA, the CDR3 is TGTGCTAGTAGAGTCAGAGGCTTTAGCAATCAGCCCCAGCATTTT.

The rearrangement uses TRBV5-6 and TRBJ1-5; no definite D call. Germline-derived CDR1 and CDR2 are SGHDT and YYEEEE. V was trimmed by 3 bases and J by 9 bases, leaving 10 bases between them. The CDR3 contains 12 residues. CDR3 in DNA: TGTGCCAGCAGCTCCGGCGGTACGCCCCAGCATTTT. Protein sequence: CASSSGGTPQHF.

V is TRBV7-6 and J is TRBJ2-7, with D perhaps matching TRBD1 (7 bases). Germline CDR1 reads SGHVS; CDR2 reads FNYEAQ. CDR3 length: 16 residues. Trimming shortened V by 4 bases and J by 1 base, and 17 bases separated the two germline ends. The CDR3 reads CASSSPRGDRSYEQYF. The CDR3 DNA follows: TGTGCCAGCAGCTCACCCCGCGGGGACAGATCCTACGAGCAGTACTTC.

This clone was recorded only once. The chain carries TRBV28 and TRBJ1-4; 9 bases fit TRBD1. Losses at the gene ends were 3 bases for V and 1 base for J; bases not matched to a gene: 6. CDR1 is MDHEN and CDR2 is SYDVKM in the germline V gene. The CDR3 has 17 amino acids. The CDR3 DNA follows: TGTGCCAGCAGTTTCCCCCGACAGGGGGGAACTAATGAAAAACTGTTTTTT. The encoded protein is CASSFPRQGGTNEKLFF.

The J gene is TRBJ2-2, the V gene TRBV30, with D hard to call. V gave up 3 bases and J gave up 0 bases, with 2 bases separating them. Germline V lookup: CDR1 GTSNPN, CDR2 SVGIG (reference sequence). CDR3 length: 12 residues. The DNA of the CDR3 is TGTGCCTGGAGCGCGAACACCGGGGAGCTGTTTTTT. This gives the protein CAWSANTGELFF.

This rearrangement joins TRBV2 to TRBJ1-6; D is undetermined. The V end lost 5 bases, the J end lost 7 bases, and 6 bases lay between the germline ends. The CDR3 totals 12 residues. CDR1 is SNHLY and CDR2 is FYNNEI in the germline V gene. The CDR3 nucleotides read TGTGCCAGCAGTTTAGTAAATTCACCCCTCCACTTT. This encodes CASSLVNSPLHF.

As for this clone: At one end, the junction sequence differs from germline, possibly due to a read error. The rearrangement links TRBV3-1 (or the pseudogene TRBV3-2) to TRBJ2-3; no reliable D call. Germline CDR1 reads LGHDT; CDR2 reads YNNKEL (reference sequence). The CDR3 has 13 residues. Here the CDR3 DNA reads TGTGCCAGCAGCCAAGATAATCCCCCTGAGTCGAGTTTT. This codes for CASSQDNPPESSF.

V usage is TRBV11-1 and J usage is TRBJ2-3, with 7 bases that match TRBD1. The CDR3 sequence is 15 residues long. V shed 5 bases, J shed 3 bases, and the junction held 8 bases outside the gene matches. Germline V gene data show CDR1 as SGHAT and CDR2 as FQDESV (reference sequence). Here the CDR3 DNA reads TGTGCCAGCAGCACCAGGGACAGAGCTACAGATACGCAGTATTTT. Encoded protein: CASSTRDRATDTQYF.

This clone has only one observation. The chain joins TRBV6-5 to TRBJ2-7; 10 nucleotides align to TRBD1. The CDR3 length is 15 residues. Germline CDR1 and CDR2: MNHEY and SVGAGI. Trimming at V came to 6 bases and at J to 7 bases, leaving 12 bases not matched to a gene. CDR3 region: CASRTGTGALGEQYF. The CDR3 DNA reads TGTGCCAGCAGGACCGGGACAGGGGCCCTGGGGGAGCAGTACTTC.

J is TRBJ2-3 and V is TRBV6-5; TRBD1 aligns across 10 bases. V was pared by 4 bases and J by 4 bases, with 8 bases of the junction left unmatched. The CDR3 is made up of 16 amino acids. Germline V gene data show CDR1 as MNHEY and CDR2 as SVGAGI. The CDR3 protein is CASSSRDRGSPDTQYF. The DNA for the CDR3 is TGTGCCAGCAGTTCACGGGACAGGGGTTCGCCAGATACGCAGTATTTT.

This chain uses TRBV24-1 with TRBJ2-2; D is possibly TRBD2 (6 bases). Trimming removed 3 bases from V and 7 bases from J, with 11 bases in between. CDR1 is KGHDR and CDR2 is SFDVKD in the germline V gene. This CDR3 is built from 14 residues. CDR3 nucleotide sequence: TGTGCCACCAGTGATGTTGGGGGGAGCGGGGAGCTGTTTTTT. It yields the protein CATSDVGGSGELFF.

This rearrangement joins TRBV19 to TRBJ1-5; 8 bases map to TRBD1. The junction had 11 bases not matched to a gene; V was cut back by 8 bases and J by 5 bases. Germline assignment: CDR1 LNHDA and CDR2 SQIVND (reference sequence). The CDR3 runs to 15 residues. The CDR3 nucleotides are TGTGCCAGTCGATTTGGAGACAGGGGTCATCAGCCCCAGCATTTT. Amino acid sequence: CASRFGDRGHQPQHF.

The CDR3 loop is CASRQLFRGGTQYF. The CDR3 region has the DNA TGTGCCAGCAGGCAGCTGTTTAGGGGGGGGACCCAGTACTTC. The chain uses TRBV6-5 and TRBJ2-5, with TRBD2 as a possible D gene (7 bases). The V end was cut by 6 bases, the J end by 7 bases, with 18 bases between. Germline CDR1 MNHEY, CDR2 SVGAGI. This CDR3 spans 14 amino acids.

CDR3 DNA sequence: TGCGCCAGCAGTCAATCGAGGGCCCAAGGATCGCAGCCAGATCGGCAGTACTTC. This sequence encodes CASSQSRAQGSQPDRQYF. The chain uses TRBV23-1 and TRBJ2-7; D is perhaps TRBD2 (5 bases). TRBV23-1 is known as an ORF, though its function is uncertain. The V end lost 0 bases, the J end lost 9 bases, and 27 bases lay between the germline ends. The CDR3 has 18 residues.